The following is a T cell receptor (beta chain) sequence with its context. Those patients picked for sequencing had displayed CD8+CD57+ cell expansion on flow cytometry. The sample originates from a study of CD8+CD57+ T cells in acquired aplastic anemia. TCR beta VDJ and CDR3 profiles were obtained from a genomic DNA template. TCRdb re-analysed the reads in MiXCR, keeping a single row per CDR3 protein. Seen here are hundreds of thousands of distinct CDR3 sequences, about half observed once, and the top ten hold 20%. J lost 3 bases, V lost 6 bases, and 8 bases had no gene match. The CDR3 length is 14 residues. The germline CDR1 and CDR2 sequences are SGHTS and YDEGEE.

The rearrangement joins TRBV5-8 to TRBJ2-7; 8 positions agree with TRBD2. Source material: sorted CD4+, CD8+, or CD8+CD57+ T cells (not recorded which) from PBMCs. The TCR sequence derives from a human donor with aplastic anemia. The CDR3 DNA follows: TGTGCCAGCACGTTAGCCAGCGGGAGCTACGAGCAGTACTTC. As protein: CASTLASGSYEQYF.